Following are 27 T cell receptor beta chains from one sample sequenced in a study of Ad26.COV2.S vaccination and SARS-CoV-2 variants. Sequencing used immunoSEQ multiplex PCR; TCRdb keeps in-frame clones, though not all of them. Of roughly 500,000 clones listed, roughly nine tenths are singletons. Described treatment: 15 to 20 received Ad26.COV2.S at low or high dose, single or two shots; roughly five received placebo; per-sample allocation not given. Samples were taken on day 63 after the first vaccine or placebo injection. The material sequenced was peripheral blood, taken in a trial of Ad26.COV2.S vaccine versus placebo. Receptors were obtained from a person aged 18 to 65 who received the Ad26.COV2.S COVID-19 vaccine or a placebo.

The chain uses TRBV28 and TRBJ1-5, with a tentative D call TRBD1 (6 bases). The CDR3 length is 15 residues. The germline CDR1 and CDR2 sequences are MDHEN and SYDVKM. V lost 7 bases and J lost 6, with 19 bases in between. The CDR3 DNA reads TGTGCCAGCACCTGGGGACACGGGCAGGGTCAGCCCCAGCATTTT. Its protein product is CASTWGHGQGQPQHF.

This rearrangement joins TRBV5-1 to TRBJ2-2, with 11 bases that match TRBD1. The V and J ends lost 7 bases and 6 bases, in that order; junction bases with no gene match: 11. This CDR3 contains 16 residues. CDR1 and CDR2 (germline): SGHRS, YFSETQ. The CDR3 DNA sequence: TGCGCCAGCGCCCCCGGGACAGGGGGACGAGCCGGGGAGCTGTTTTTT. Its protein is CASAPGTGGRAGELFF.

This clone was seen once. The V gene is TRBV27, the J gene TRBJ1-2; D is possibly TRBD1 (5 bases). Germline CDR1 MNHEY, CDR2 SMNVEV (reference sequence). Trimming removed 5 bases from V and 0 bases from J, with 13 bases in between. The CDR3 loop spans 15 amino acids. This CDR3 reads CASSPYTGPNYGYTF. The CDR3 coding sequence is TGTGCCAGCAGTCCCTACACGGGGCCTAACTATGGCTACACCTTC.

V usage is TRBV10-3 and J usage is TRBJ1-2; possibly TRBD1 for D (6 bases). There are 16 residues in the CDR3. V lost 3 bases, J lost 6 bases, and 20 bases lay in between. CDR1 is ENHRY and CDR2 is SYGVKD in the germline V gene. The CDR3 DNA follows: TGTGCCATCAGTGACCCGATGACAGGAGCGGCTCATGGCTACACCTTC. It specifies CAISDPMTGAAHGYTF.

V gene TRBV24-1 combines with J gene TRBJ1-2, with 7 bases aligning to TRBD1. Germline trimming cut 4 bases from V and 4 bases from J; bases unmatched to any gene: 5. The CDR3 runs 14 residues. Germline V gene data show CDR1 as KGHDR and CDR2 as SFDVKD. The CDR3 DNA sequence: TGTGCCACCAGTGACCCGACAGGGACCTATGGCTACACCTTC. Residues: CATSDPTGTYGYTF.

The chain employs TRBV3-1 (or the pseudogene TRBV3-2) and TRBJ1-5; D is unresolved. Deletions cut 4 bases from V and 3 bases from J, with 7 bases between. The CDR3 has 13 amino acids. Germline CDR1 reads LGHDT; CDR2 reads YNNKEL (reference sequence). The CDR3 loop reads CASSRHDNQPQHF. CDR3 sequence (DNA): TGTGCCAGCAGCCGGCACGACAATCAGCCCCAGCATTTT.

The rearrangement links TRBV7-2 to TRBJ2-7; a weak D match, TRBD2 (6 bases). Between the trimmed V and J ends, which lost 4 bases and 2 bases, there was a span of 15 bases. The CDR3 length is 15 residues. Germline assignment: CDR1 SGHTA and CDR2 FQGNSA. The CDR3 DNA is TGTGCCAGCAGCTCTCGGGTAGCGGCCCCCTACGAGCAGTACTTC. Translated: CASSSRVAAPYEQYF. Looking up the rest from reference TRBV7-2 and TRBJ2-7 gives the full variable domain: GAGVSQSPSNKVTEKGKDVELRCDPISGHTALYWYRQSLGQGLEFLIYFQGNSAPDKSGLPSDRFSAERTGGSVSTLTIQRTQQEDSAVYLCASSSRVAAPYEQYFGPGTRLTVT.

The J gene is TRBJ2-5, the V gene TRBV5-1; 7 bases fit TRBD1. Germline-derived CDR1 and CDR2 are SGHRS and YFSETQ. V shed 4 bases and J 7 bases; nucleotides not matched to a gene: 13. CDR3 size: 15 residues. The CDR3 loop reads CASSREGARPVTQYF. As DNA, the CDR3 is TGCGCCAGCAGCCGTGAGGGGGCCCGGCCCGTGACCCAGTACTTC.

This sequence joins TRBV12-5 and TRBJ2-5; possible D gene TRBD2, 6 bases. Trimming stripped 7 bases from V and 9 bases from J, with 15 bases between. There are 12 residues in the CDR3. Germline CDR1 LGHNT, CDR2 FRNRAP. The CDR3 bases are TGTGCTAGTGCTGTGGACTGGGGGGCCCAGTACTTC. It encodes CASAVDWGAQYF.

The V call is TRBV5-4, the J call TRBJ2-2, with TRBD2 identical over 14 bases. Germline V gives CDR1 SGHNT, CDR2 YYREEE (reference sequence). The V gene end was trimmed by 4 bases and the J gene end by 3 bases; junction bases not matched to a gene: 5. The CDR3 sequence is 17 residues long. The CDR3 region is CASSPTSGRAYTGELFF. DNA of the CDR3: TGTGCCAGCAGCCCGACTAGCGGGAGGGCCTACACCGGGGAGCTGTTTTTT.

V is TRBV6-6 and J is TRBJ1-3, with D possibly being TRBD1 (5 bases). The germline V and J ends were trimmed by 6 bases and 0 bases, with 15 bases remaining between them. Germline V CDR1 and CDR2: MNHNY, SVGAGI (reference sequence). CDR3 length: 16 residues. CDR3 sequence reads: CASREAGGGSGNTIYF. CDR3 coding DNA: TGTGCCAGCAGGGAGGCGGGCGGGGGCTCTGGAAACACCATATATTTT.

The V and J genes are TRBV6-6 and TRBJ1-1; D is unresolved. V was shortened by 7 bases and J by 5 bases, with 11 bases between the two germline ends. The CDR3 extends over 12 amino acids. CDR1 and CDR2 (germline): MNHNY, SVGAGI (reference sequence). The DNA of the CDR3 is TGTGCCAGCACCTTTGTGGGAACTGAAGCTTTCTTT. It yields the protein CASTFVGTEAFF.

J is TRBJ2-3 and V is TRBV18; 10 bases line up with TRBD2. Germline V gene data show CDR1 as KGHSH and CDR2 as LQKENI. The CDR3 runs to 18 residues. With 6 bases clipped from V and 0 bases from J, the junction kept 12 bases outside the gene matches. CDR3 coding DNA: TGTGCCAGCTCCCAGATTAGGACTAGCGGAGCCAGCACAGATACGCAGTATTTT. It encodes CASSQIRTSGASTDTQYF.

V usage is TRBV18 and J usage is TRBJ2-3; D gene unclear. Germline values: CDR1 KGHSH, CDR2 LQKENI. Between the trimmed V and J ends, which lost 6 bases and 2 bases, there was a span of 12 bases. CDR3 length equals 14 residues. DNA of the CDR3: TGTGCCAGCTCTCAAGACGCAAACACAGATACGCAGTATTTT. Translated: CASSQDANTDTQYF.

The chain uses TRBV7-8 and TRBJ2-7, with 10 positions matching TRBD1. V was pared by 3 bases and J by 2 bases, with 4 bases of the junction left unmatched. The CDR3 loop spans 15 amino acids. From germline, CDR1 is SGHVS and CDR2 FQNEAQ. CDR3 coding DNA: TGTGCCAGCAGCTTGGAGGGACAGGGGACCTACGAGCAGTACTTC. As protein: CASSLEGQGTYEQYF.

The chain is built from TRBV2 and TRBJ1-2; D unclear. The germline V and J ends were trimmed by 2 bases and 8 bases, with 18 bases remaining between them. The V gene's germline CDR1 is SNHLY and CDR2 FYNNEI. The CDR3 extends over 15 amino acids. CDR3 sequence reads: CASSELDGLLEGYTF. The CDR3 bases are TGTGCCAGCAGTGAACTGGACGGATTATTGGAGGGCTACACCTTC.

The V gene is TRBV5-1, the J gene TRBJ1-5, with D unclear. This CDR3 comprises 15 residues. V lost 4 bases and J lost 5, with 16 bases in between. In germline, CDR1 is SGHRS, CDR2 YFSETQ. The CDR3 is CASSPSPGRHQPQHF. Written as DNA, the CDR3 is TGCGCCAGCAGCCCAAGTCCTGGTCGGCATCAGCCCCAGCATTTT.

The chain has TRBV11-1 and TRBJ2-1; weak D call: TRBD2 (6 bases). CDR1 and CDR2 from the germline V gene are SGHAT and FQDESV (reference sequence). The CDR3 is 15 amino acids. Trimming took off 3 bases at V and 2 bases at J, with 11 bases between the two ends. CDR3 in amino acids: CASSFRRGAYNEQFF. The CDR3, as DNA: TGTGCCAGCAGCTTCAGGCGGGGTGCCTACAATGAGCAGTTCTTC.

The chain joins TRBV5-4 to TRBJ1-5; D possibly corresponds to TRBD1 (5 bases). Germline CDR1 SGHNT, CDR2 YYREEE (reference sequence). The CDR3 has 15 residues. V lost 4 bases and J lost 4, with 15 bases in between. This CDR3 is CASSPGGGANQPQHF. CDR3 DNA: TGTGCCAGCAGCCCGGGGGGAGGGGCAAATCAGCCCCAGCATTTT.

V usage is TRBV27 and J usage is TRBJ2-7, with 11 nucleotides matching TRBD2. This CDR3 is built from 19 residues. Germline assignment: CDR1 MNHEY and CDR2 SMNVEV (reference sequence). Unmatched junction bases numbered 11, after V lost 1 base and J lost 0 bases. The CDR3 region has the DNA TGTGCCAGCAGTTTATTGGCTCCCCTTAGCGGGAGGGCCTCCTACGAGCAGTACTTC. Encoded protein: CASSLLAPLSGRASYEQYF.

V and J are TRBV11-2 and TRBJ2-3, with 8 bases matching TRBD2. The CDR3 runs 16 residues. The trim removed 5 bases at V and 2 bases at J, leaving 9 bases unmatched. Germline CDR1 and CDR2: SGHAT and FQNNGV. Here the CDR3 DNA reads TGTGCCAGCAGCCCAGGTGGTAGCGGGATCACAGATACGCAGTATTTT. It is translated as CASSPGGSGITDTQYF.

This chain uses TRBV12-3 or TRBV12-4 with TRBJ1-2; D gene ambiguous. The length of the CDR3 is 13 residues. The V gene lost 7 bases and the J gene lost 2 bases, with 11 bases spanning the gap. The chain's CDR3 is CASTPSTNYGYTF. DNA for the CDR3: TGTGCCAGCACCCCCTCCACGAACTATGGCTACACCTTC.

The chain's CDR3 is CASSTGLADYYNEQFF. As DNA, the CDR3 is TGTGCCAGCAGCACGGGGCTAGCGGATTACTACAATGAGCAGTTCTTC. The gene calls are TRBV5-6 and TRBJ2-1; 7 bases match TRBD2. The length of the CDR3 is 16 residues. CDR1 and CDR2 from the germline V gene are SGHDT and YYEEEE. The trim removed 4 bases at V and 3 bases at J, leaving 10 bases unmatched.

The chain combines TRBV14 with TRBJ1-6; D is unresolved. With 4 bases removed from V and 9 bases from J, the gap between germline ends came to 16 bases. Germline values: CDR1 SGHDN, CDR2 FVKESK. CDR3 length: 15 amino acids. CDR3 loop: CASSLYLRVGSPLHF. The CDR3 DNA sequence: TGTGCCAGCAGCCTGTACCTACGGGTAGGTTCACCCCTCCACTTT.

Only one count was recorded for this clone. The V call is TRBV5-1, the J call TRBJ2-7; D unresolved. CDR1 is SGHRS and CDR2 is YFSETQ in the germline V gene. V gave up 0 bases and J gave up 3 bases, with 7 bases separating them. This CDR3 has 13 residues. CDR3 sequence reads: CASSLDGRYEQYF. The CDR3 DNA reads TGCGCCAGCAGCTTGGACGGCCGCTACGAGCAGTACTTC. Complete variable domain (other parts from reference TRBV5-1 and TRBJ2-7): KAGVTQTPRYLIKTRGQQVTLSCSPISGHRSVSWYQQTPGQGLQFLFEYFSETQRNKGNFPGRFSGRQFSNSRSEMNVSTLELGDSALYLCASSLDGRYEQYFGPGTRLTVT.

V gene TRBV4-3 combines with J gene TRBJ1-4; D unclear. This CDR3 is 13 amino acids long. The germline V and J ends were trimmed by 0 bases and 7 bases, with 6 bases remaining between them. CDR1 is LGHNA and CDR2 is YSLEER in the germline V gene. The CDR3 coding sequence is TGCGCCAGCAGCCAAGATGTCAGTGAAAAACTGTTTTTT. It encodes CASSQDVSEKLFF.

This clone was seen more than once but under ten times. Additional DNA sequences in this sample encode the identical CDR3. The CDR3 sequence: CASSLRGTDYGYTF. CDR3 in DNA: TGTGCCAGCAGTCTCAGAGGGACAGACTATGGCTACACCTTC. The V and J genes are TRBV28 and TRBJ1-2, with 7 bases that match TRBD1. The CDR3 is 14 residues long. The germline CDR1 and CDR2 sequences are MDHEN and SYDVKM. V was clipped by 5 bases and J by 3 bases; unmatched bases: 6.